A selection of T cell receptor beta chains follows, all from one sample in a study of blood T cell repertoires in COVID-19. Assay: immunoSEQ multiplex PCR; the TCRdb copy retains only in-frame clones and omits some. Of nearly 200,000 clones in the sample, 65% to 85% were seen once. The sample consisted of PBMCs or T cells enriched from blood (not recorded which). These receptors all stem from a man aged 35-49 years who had recovered from COVID-19. CDR3s include the opening cysteine and the closing phenylalanine or tryptophan.

len,j_gene,v_gene,CDR3aa
11,TRBJ1-2,TRBV24-1,CATGTGQGYTF
14,TRBJ1-4,TRBV5-6,CASLTQGSDEKLFF
15,TRBJ1-3,TRBV5-6,CASSPGGLRGNTIYF
16,TRBJ2-5,TRBV3-1/TRBV3-2,CASSQALAGGQETQYF
13,TRBJ1-4,TRBV28,CASSTGSYEKLFF
14,TRBJ2-7,TRBV2,CASSEAQKSYEQYF
16,TRBJ2-1,TRBV5-8,CASSVGQIPSYNEQFF
15,TRBJ2-3,TRBV4-2,CASSQISGGADTQYF
15,TRBJ1-2,TRBV5-1,CASSLGQGASDGYTF
15,TRBJ2-1,TRBV28,CASSGGWIGGDEQFF
15,TRBJ1-6,TRBV27,CASRTGQGVYSPLHF
14,TRBJ2-5,TRBV29-1,CSVEDHRGQETQYF
14,TRBJ1-5,TRBV19,CASSPQQGNQPQHF
14,TRBJ2-7,TRBV28,CASSPGTGLYEQYF
13,TRBJ2-3,TRBV27,CASSFSGLDTQYF
14,TRBJ1-2,TRBV27,CASSSDRANYGYTF
14,TRBJ2-7,TRBV13,CASRRSDRGNEQYF
14,TRBJ2-5,TRBV3-1/TRBV3-2,CASSRGPGLETQYF
14,TRBJ2-7,TRBV7-2,CASSSGTKSYEQYF
14,TRBJ1-4,TRBV5-1,CASSLARGGEKLFF
13,TRBJ1-3,TRBV19,CASRGQSGNTIYF
14,TRBJ2-7,TRBV5-1,CASSFLQRTYEQYF
15,TRBJ1-2,TRBV6-5,CASSLLTASNYGYTF
16,TRBJ1-1,TRBV19,CASSLRTGRVATEAFF
15,TRBJ2-7,TRBV4-2,CASSQDQTGDLGQYF
14,TRBJ1-2,TRBV5-4,CASSPSPDSYGYTF
13,TRBJ2-5,TRBV6-5,CASTLQGEETQYF